This is a list of T cell receptor beta chains from one sample in a study of T cell responses to AZD1222 COVID-19 vaccine. Clones were read by immunoSEQ multiplex PCR, and TCRdb kept only the in-frame ones, dropping some. The sample comprises 99,000 or so clones, 80% to 90% of which are singletons, and around 8.7% rests with the top ten. Here the sequenced sample was peripheral blood, taken on day 0 of AZD1222 vaccination. These receptors originate from an adult in good health. Both conserved end residues are part of each CDR3. The order of the fields is CDR3 protein, V gene, clone size, J gene. Some rows have no size entry. The others give once, few or many, or a class for an expanded clone.

CDR3: CATYNRDRESYEQYF
V: TRBV28
size: .
J: TRBJ2-7

CDR3: CASSIIRETTNEKLFF
V: TRBV19
size: once
J: TRBJ1-4

CDR3: CASSYFDTETEAFF
V: TRBV6-5
size: .
J: TRBJ1-1

CDR3: CASSAAGAIYEQYF
V: TRBV25-1
size: .
J: TRBJ2-7

CDR3: CASSPPEKRTGELFF
V: TRBV3-1/TRBV3-2
size: .
J: TRBJ2-2

CDR3: CATSDFAGGPDTQYF
V: TRBV24-1
size: .
J: TRBJ2-3

CDR3: CATSRGPPSYEQYF
V: TRBV15
size: .
J: TRBJ2-7

CDR3: CASSLDRGPGQPQHF
V: TRBV5-1
size: .
J: TRBJ1-5

CDR3: CASSLVTGYGNTIYF
V: TRBV7-9
size: .
J: TRBJ1-3

CDR3: CASSLVHRGSYEQYF
V: TRBV7-2
size: .
J: TRBJ2-7

CDR3: CASSPPAGNQPQHF
V: TRBV28
size: few
J: TRBJ1-5

CDR3: CASSYPSGSYEQFF
V: TRBV6-2/TRBV6-3
size: .
J: TRBJ2-1

CDR3: CASSLMGGLAGGGGYNEQFF
V: TRBV28
size: .
J: TRBJ2-1

CDR3: CASRPGQGTADTQYF
V: TRBV7-3
size: .
J: TRBJ2-3

CDR3: CASSYSNNWGTDLDEQYF
V: TRBV6-2/TRBV6-3
size: .
J: TRBJ2-7

CDR3: CASSHAQTGRDDYGYTF
V: TRBV4-2
size: .
J: TRBJ1-2

CDR3: CASYLGGSTEAFF
V: TRBV6-5
size: .
J: TRBJ1-1

CDR3: CASSWTSGETQYF
V: TRBV11-3
size: .
J: TRBJ2-5

CDR3: CASSLGSGVLYNEQFF
V: TRBV7-2
size: .
J: TRBJ2-1

CDR3: CASKKITGSEQYF
V: TRBV6-5
size: .
J: TRBJ2-7

CDR3: CASSLTRSEAFF
V: TRBV5-5
size: .
J: TRBJ1-1

CDR3: CASSIDEGGYGYTF
V: TRBV19
size: .
J: TRBJ1-2

CDR3: CASSQQLGRAEKGYTF
V: TRBV5-1
size: .
J: TRBJ1-2

CDR3: CASSPNRGRVPQYF
V: TRBV5-4
size: once
J: TRBJ2-7

CDR3: CATSDNRALKEETQYF
V: TRBV24-1
size: .
J: TRBJ2-5

CDR3: CASSETSGSMRTGELFF
V: TRBV5-1
size: .
J: TRBJ2-2

CDR3: CASSSQAGNTIYF
V: TRBV12-3/TRBV12-4
size: .
J: TRBJ1-3

CDR3: CASARDRGAYGYTF
V: TRBV27
size: once
J: TRBJ1-2

CDR3: CASISPLLNTEAFF
V: TRBV6-5
size: .
J: TRBJ1-1

CDR3: CASSQGGAPGNTIYF
V: TRBV3-1/TRBV3-2
size: .
J: TRBJ1-3

CDR3: CASSPRTSGRLRTDTQYF
V: TRBV7-2
size: .
J: TRBJ2-3

CDR3: CAWGPVYNSPLHF
V: TRBV30
size: .
J: TRBJ1-6

CDR3: CASSYLQSGGGEQYF
V: TRBV6-2/TRBV6-3
size: .
J: TRBJ2-7

CDR3: CASSLLRGQGTYEQYF
V: TRBV7-9
size: .
J: TRBJ2-7

CDR3: CASSLGSQDPGELFF
V: TRBV7-2
size: .
J: TRBJ2-2

CDR3: CASSLLLRNQPQHF
V: TRBV23-1
size: .
J: TRBJ1-5

CDR3: CASSLTGTGVNEQFF
V: TRBV6-5
size: .
J: TRBJ2-1

CDR3: CASIPTQGGNYGYTF
V: TRBV6-5
size: .
J: TRBJ1-2

CDR3: CAISDISTGYTF
V: TRBV10-3
size: .
J: TRBJ1-2

CDR3: CASSIPPGGADGYTF
V: TRBV19
size: .
J: TRBJ1-2

CDR3: CASSDGGQPQHF
V: TRBV7-8
size: .
J: TRBJ1-5

CDR3: CSVFPRGRENTEAFF
V: TRBV29-1
size: .
J: TRBJ1-1

CDR3: CASSITLAGLTDTQYF
V: TRBV7-9
size: .
J: TRBJ2-3

CDR3: CASIRLAGTDTQYF
V: TRBV6-4
size: .
J: TRBJ2-3

CDR3: CASSLSYNSPLHF
V: TRBV6-5
size: .
J: TRBJ1-6

CDR3: CASSQLRGGQETQYF
V: TRBV3-1/TRBV3-2
size: .
J: TRBJ2-5

CDR3: CASSSTGDTEAFF
V: TRBV28
size: .
J: TRBJ1-1

CDR3: CATSRDRTRETQYF
V: TRBV15
size: .
J: TRBJ2-5

CDR3: CASSSTSGGYYEQYF
V: TRBV18
size: .
J: TRBJ2-7

CDR3: CASSSQSRGRTDTQYF
V: TRBV28
size: .
J: TRBJ2-3